This TCR beta chain was identified in a study of T cell responses to AZD1222 COVID-19 vaccine (dated by TCRdb to 2020 to 2023). With respect to the entire study: TCR sequencing covered some 250 trial participants: 200 to 220 given two doses of AZD1222 and some 25 given two doses of MenACWY control vaccine. Enrollment into the trials was organized by age into subgroups of 18-55, 56-69 and 70-plus years, and those subgroups contained approximately 150, 30 and 60 TCR-sequenced participants, respectively. On the study overall, not on this receptor specifically: Epitopes outside the regions mutated in the B.1.351 and B.1.1.7 variants were reportedly recognized by nearly half of the unique spike-specific TCRs. A significant rise in spike-specific TCR breadth and depth was observed after two AZD1222 doses relative to day 0 and relative to MenACWY recipients. In the small 56-69-year group, the increase in depth fell short of significance, most likely because of low power. Conclusions about previously exposed vaccinees were limited because only a handful of AZD1222 recipients were SARS-CoV-2 seropositive at baseline. The whole spike protein was spanned by vaccine-associated CD4 TCRs, and dominant responses were seen in regions 160-218 and 743-854. Participants were mostly white British and included more females than males, and it was suggested by the authors that clonal diversity may have been underestimated. Because no day 14 peak-response samples were available, repertoires were characterized only after the peak T cell response.

With respect to this clone: The antigen it binds to is not known. Base qualities are missing; no much larger clone stands one base away.

The CDR3 regions of human TCRbeta chains were analyzed by immunosequencing. Per the original workflow: TCRs in the repertoires were compared against a reference library of SARS-CoV-2-specific TCRs that had been generated with the MIRA antigen-specificity platform. Breadth meant the fraction of unique TCRs that were SARS-CoV-2-associated, whereas depth meant the fraction of total T cells that were SARS-CoV-2-associated. Using the MIRA data, each spike-specific TCR was mapped to the spike region that the TCR reacts to and placed in a CD4 or CD8 class. Log10-transformed breadth and depth values were compared by one-way ANOVA with Sidak's multiple comparisons tests. TCRdb retrieved this table from immuneACCESS and kept in-frame rearrangements only. Not all clones are present; in checked studies, unresolved V genes account for under half, and no reason is known for the remainder. D and trimming come from the DNA, and the V and J calls and clone size come from that table. Counted in this sample were approximately 80,000 clones; around 90% of them appeared once. 25% to 30% of the sample is taken by the ten largest.

Interpreted using the paper, the time point label stands for: about 28 days (+/-7) after the second vaccine dose. AZD1222 recipients with second doses at about 4 weeks or about 12 weeks were pooled, because spike-specific TCR depth and breadth did not differ between schedules. Samples from vaccinated people were obtained from the UK trials COV001 and COV002, which included a single-blind randomized controlled phase 2/3 trial of AZD1222 (ChAdOx1 nCoV-19) in healthy adults. For TCRbeta chain sequencing, PBMC samples were collected from trial participants at day 0 and at day 28 after the second dose. The source was peripheral blood, collected 28 days after the second AZD1222 dose. The TCR sequence derives from an adult who received the AZD1222 COVID-19 vaccine.

The DNA sequence reads TGTGCCAGCCTACCCTTTGGGACAGTCTATGGCTACACCTTC. This gives the protein CASLPFGTVYGYTF. This chain joins TRBV2 to TRBJ1-2; 7 middle bases align to TRBD1. The CDR3 spans 14 residues, from the cysteine through the phenylalanine. Only the CDR3 region is kept as DNA, spanning 42 bases read in frame from base 1. The germline V gene sets CDR1 to SNHLY and CDR2 to FYNNEI. V trim: 8 bases; J trim: 4 bases; unmatched bases: 10. The reference TRBV2 and TRBJ1-2 proteins fill in what lies around the CDR3, so the full variable domain reads EPEVTQTPSHQVTQMGQEVILRCVPISNHLYFYWYRQILGQKVEFLVSFYNNEISEKSEIFDDQFSVERPDGSNFTLKIRSTKLEDSAMYFCASLPFGTVYGYTFGSGTRLTVV.